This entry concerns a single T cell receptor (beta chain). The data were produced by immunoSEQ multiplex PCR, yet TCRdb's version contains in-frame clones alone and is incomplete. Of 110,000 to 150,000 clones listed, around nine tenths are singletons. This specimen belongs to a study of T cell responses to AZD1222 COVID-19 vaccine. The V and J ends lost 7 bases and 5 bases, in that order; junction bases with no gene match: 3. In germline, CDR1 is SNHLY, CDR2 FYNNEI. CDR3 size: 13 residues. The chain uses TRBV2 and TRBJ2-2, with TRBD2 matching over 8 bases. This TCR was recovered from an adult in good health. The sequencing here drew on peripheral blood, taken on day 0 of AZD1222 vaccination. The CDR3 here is CASTASGTGELFF. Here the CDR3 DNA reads TGTGCCAGCACAGCTAGCGGGACCGGGGAGCTGTTTTTT.